This T cell receptor beta chain was captured in a study of cytomegalovirus exposure and HLA in healthy donors. Regarding the study as a whole: Some TCR beta chains (roughly 150 of them) were listed as cytomegalovirus-associated.

Looked up from germline, CDR1 is PRHDT and CDR2 is FYEKMQ (reference sequence). V was trimmed by 3 bases and J by 4 bases, leaving 15 bases between them. CDR3 size: 15 residues. Concerning this clone itself: Its antigen remains unidentified.

The assay was immunoSEQ multiplex PCR, and TCRdb's table has in-frame clones only and misses some. The data contain around 230,000 clones, about 90% of them singletons. This TCR was recovered from a woman under 40 in good health and CMV-seropositive. The material sequenced was PBMCs. The V gene is TRBV13, the J gene TRBJ1-2, with a weak D call TRBD1 (6 bases). The CDR3 reads CASSFEGGGGYGYTF. DNA for the CDR3: TGTGCCAGCAGCTTTGAGGGTGGGGGCGGCTATGGCTACACCTTC. Looking up the rest from reference TRBV13 and TRBJ1-2 gives the full variable domain: AAGVIQSPRHLIKEKRETATLKCYPIPRHDTVYWYQQGPGQDPQFLISFYEKMQSDKGSIPDRFSAQQFSDYHSELNMSSLELGDSALYFCASSFEGGGGYGYTFGSGTRLTVV.